The 26 T cell receptor beta chains reported below all come from one sample, sequenced in a study of OX40 agonist ivuxolimab in advanced cancers. The assay was immunoSEQ multiplex PCR, and TCRdb's table has in-frame clones only and misses some. The table shows tens of thousands of clones, with 81% occurring only once. This material consisted of CD4+ or CD8+ T cells sorted from blood, taken in a trial of the OX40 agonist ivuxolimab. The receptors were gathered from an adult with an advanced solid tumor such as melanoma, head and neck, liver or kidney cancer.

The rearrangement joins TRBV27 to TRBJ2-7; D assignment may be TRBD1 or TRBD2 (5 bases each). Looked up from germline, CDR1 is MNHEY and CDR2 is SMNVEV (reference sequence). The CDR3 spans 14 residues. Trimming took 2 bases from V and 1 from J, leaving 9 bases between them. CDR3 nucleotide sequence: TGTGCCAGCAGTTTAAATGGGGGTTCCTACGAGCAGTACTTC. Protein product: CASSLNGGSYEQYF.

This clone was recorded only once. V usage is TRBV27 and J usage is TRBJ1-5, with D perhaps matching TRBD1 (5 bases). The CDR3 is 12 amino acids. Trimming removed 8 bases at V and 4 bases at J, with 9 bases between. Germline CDR1 and CDR2: MNHEY and SMNVEV (reference sequence). The CDR3 DNA sequence: TGTGCCAGCGGGTCAGGGAATCAGCCCCAGCATTTT. Its translation: CASGSGNQPQHF.

This rearrangement joins TRBV6-5 to TRBJ2-7, with no clear D. The CDR3 runs to 13 residues. Trimming pared 2 bases from V and 3 bases from J, leaving 8 bases between. Germline loops: CDR1 MNHEY, CDR2 SVGAGI. CDR3 loop: CASSYTPNYEQYF. DNA for the CDR3: TGTGCCAGCAGTTACACGCCTAACTACGAGCAGTACTTC.

This chain connects TRBV6-5 to TRBJ1-2; no clear D gene. V dropped 0 bases and J dropped 4 bases, with 6 bases sitting between them. This CDR3 is 13 amino acids long. In germline, CDR1 is MNHEY, CDR2 SVGAGI. The CDR3 here is CASSYSTLYGYTF. CDR3 sequence (DNA): TGTGCCAGCAGTTACTCGACGCTCTATGGCTACACCTTC.

The chain recombines TRBV6-5 with TRBJ1-2, with D perhaps matching TRBD1 (6 bases). The CDR3 covers 13 residues. The germline V gene encodes CDR1 MNHEY and CDR2 SVGAGI. V lost 6 bases to trimming and J lost 6 bases, with 14 bases between them. In nucleotides, the CDR3 is TGTGCCAGCAGCTCGGGACATCGGAATGGCTACACCTTC. As protein: CASSSGHRNGYTF.

In the case of this clone: This sample includes further DNA sequences coding for the same CDR3. The gene calls are TRBV6-5 and TRBJ2-1, with unresolved D. V lost 0 bases to trimming and J lost 5 bases, with 5 bases between them. Germline V gene data show CDR1 as MNHEY and CDR2 as SVGAGI. There are 13 residues in the CDR3. This chain's CDR3 is CASSYSADNEQFF. CDR3 DNA: TGTGCCAGCAGTTACTCGGCGGACAATGAGCAGTTCTTC.

The chain employs TRBV15 and TRBJ1-2; D is unclear. Germline V gives CDR1 LNHNV, CDR2 YYDKDF (reference sequence). This CDR3 has 11 residues. V lost 3 bases to trimming and J lost 5 bases, with 4 bases between them. The CDR3 DNA sequence: TGTGCCACCAGCAGTTATTATGGCTACACCTTC. Translating gives CATSSYYGYTF.

V gene TRBV5-8 combines with J gene TRBJ2-2; a weak D match, TRBD2 (6 bases). The CDR3 consists of 12 residues. The germline V gene encodes CDR1 SGHTS and CDR2 YDEGEE. As DNA, the CDR3 is TGTGGCGGGGAATCGAACACCGGGGAGCTGTTTTTT. Its protein product is CGGESNTGELFF.

This clone occurred a few times. This may come from a read error, since a much larger clone is one base off. The rearrangement uses TRBV6-6 and TRBJ2-2; the D is unclear. The germline V and J ends were trimmed by 2 bases and 2 bases, with 6 bases remaining between them. Per the germline V gene, CDR1 is MNHNY and CDR2 is SVGAGI (reference sequence). The CDR3 is 14 amino acids. Here the CDR3 DNA reads TGTGCCAGCAGTTACGGGCTAAACACCGGGGAGCTGTTTTTT. This sequence encodes CASSYGLNTGELFF.

The V gene is TRBV4-1, the J gene TRBJ1-2; a weak D match, TRBD1 (6 bases). Germline V CDR1 and CDR2: MGHRA, YSYEKL. The CDR3 length is 15 residues. V shed 1 base and J shed 1 base, with 10 bases lying between them. The CDR3 DNA reads TGCGCCAGCAGCCAAGCTGGGGGGCTTAACTATGGCTACACCTTC. Its translation: CASSQAGGLNYGYTF.

This clone was found once. The V and J genes are TRBV5-5 and TRBJ1-1; the D gene is possibly TRBD1 (5 bases). Germline-derived CDR1 and CDR2 are SGHKS and YYEKEE (reference sequence). The CDR3 consists of 13 residues. Trimming took off 5 bases at V and 2 bases at J, with 10 bases between the two ends. CDR3 sequence reads: CASSSQGNTEAFF. CDR3 nucleotides: TGTGCCAGCAGTTCTCAGGGTAACACTGAAGCTTTCTTT.

J is TRBJ1-5 and V is TRBV6-5; D gene uncertain. The CDR3 consists of 14 residues. Germline V gives CDR1 MNHEY, CDR2 SVGAGI. Trimming cost V 5 bases and J 1 base, with 9 bases left between them. The CDR3 bases are TGTGCCAGCAGTGCCAATCCAAGCAATCAGCCCCAGCATTTT. This encodes CASSANPSNQPQHF.

The rearrangement uses TRBV5-4 and TRBJ2-5; either TRBD1 or TRBD2 may supply D (6 bases each). Trimming took 6 bases from V and 2 from J, leaving 14 bases between them. Germline CDR1 SGHNT, CDR2 YYREEE (reference sequence). This CDR3 region has 14 residues. CDR3 DNA sequence: TGTGCCAGCACCCCTGGGGGGCTTCAAGAGACCCAGTACTTC. This gives the protein CASTPGGLQETQYF.

The chain combines TRBV7-9 with TRBJ2-2; 7 positions match TRBD1. V lost 4 bases and J lost 7; bases outside the gene matches: 9. Germline CDR1 reads SEHNR; CDR2 reads FQNEAQ (reference sequence). CDR3 length equals 15 residues. Here the CDR3 reads CASSYRGVEVGELFF. CDR3 coding DNA: TGTGCCAGCAGCTACAGGGGAGTGGAAGTCGGGGAGCTGTTTTTT.

The J gene is TRBJ1-2, the V gene TRBV5-4; D remains ambiguous. The CDR3 runs to 14 residues. Germline assignment: CDR1 SGHNT and CDR2 YYREEE (reference sequence). The ends were cut back, 4 bases at V and 0 bases at J, with 10 bases in the middle. The DNA for the CDR3 is TGTGCCAGCAGCCTCGTCGGAACTAACTATGGCTACACCTTC. The encoded protein is CASSLVGTNYGYTF.

This chain connects TRBV6-6 to TRBJ2-7, with 10 bases identical to TRBD1. The CDR3 runs 15 residues. Per the germline V gene, CDR1 is MNHNY and CDR2 is SVGAGI (reference sequence). The trim removed 6 bases at V and 2 bases at J, leaving 7 bases unmatched. The CDR3 reads CASSPGQGFAYEQYF. The CDR3 DNA sequence: TGTGCCAGCAGCCCGGGACAGGGGTTTGCCTACGAGCAGTACTTC.

V usage is TRBV19 and J usage is TRBJ2-2; D is uncertain. The CDR3 totals 13 residues. Trimming removed 11 bases at V and 0 bases at J, with 10 bases between. CDR1 is LNHDA and CDR2 is SQIVND in the germline V gene (reference sequence). Here the CDR3 DNA reads TGTGCCTGTCTACCAGCGAACACCGGGGAGCTGTTTTTT. It specifies CACLPANTGELFF.

This chain uses TRBV11-3 with TRBJ2-5; 11 bases align to TRBD2. CDR3 length equals 16 residues. The J segment lost 2 bases and the V segment lost 1 base, leaving 3 bases of the junction unmatched. Germline assignment: CDR1 SGHNT and CDR2 YENEEA. The CDR3 DNA reads as TGTGCCAGCAGCTTAGGGGGACTAGCGGTACAAGAGACCCAGTACTTC. Translated: CASSLGGLAVQETQYF.

This chain joins TRBV10-3 and TRBJ2-1; D may be TRBD2 (6 bases). With 4 bases removed from V and 3 bases from J, the gap between germline ends came to 10 bases. CDR3 length: 14 amino acids. CDR1 is ENHRY, CDR2 SYGVKD, per germline. The CDR3 DNA follows: TGTGCCATCAGTGCGGGACTGGACTACAATGAGCAGTTCTTC. Protein: CAISAGLDYNEQFF.

The chain joins TRBV4-1 to TRBJ1-2; D gene uncertain. The ends were cut back, 6 bases at V and 4 bases at J, with 12 bases in the middle. The CDR3 loop spans 13 amino acids. Germline CDR1 reads MGHRA; CDR2 reads YSYEKL. This chain's CDR3 is CASSLRGTYGYTF. The CDR3 coding sequence is TGCGCCAGCAGTCTACGGGGAACCTATGGCTACACCTTC.

A note on this clone: Different DNA sequences within this sample yield the same CDR3. This chain links TRBV7-6 with TRBJ2-7; perhaps TRBD2 as D (5 bases). V lost 1 base to trimming and J lost 2 bases, with 9 bases between them. This CDR3 is built from 14 residues. Germline V gene data show CDR1 as SGHVS and CDR2 as FNYEAQ. The CDR3 loop is CASSLGAGPYEQYF. CDR3 sequence (DNA): TGTGCCAGCAGCTTAGGGGCGGGCCCCTACGAGCAGTACTTC.

The sample holds a few counts of this clone. The chain carries TRBV4-1 and TRBJ1-5, with unresolved D. In germline, CDR1 is MGHRA, CDR2 YSYEKL. CDR3 size: 14 residues. V lost 2 bases to trimming and J lost 3 bases, with 8 bases between them. CDR3 sequence: CASSQSANNQPQHF. The CDR3 DNA follows: TGCGCCAGCAGCCAATCGGCCAACAATCAGCCCCAGCATTTT.

This chain links TRBV14 with TRBJ2-1, with unresolved D. Trimming removed 3 bases at V and 0 bases at J, with 9 bases between. Looked up from germline, CDR1 is SGHDN and CDR2 is FVKESK. There are 15 residues in the CDR3. The CDR3: CASSQLADSYNEQFF. The DNA for the CDR3 is TGTGCCAGCAGCCAGTTGGCAGACTCCTACAATGAGCAGTTCTTC.

V is TRBV7-6 and J is TRBJ1-5; a weak D match, TRBD1 (6 bases). The CDR3 consists of 15 residues. The germline V gene has CDR1 SGHVS and CDR2 FNYEAQ. Trimming left V 1 base short and J 3 bases short, with 10 bases between. The CDR3 DNA follows: TGTGCCAGCAGCTTAGGAGGACAGTTCAATCAGCCCCAGCATTTT. Translating gives CASSLGGQFNQPQHF.

This sequence joins TRBV27 and TRBJ1-1, with unresolved D. The germline V and J ends were trimmed by 3 bases and 3 bases, with 11 bases remaining between them. Germline values: CDR1 MNHEY, CDR2 SMNVEV (reference sequence). The CDR3 is 14 residues long. CDR3 nucleotide sequence: TGTGCCAGCAGTTTCAGCCAAGCAGACACTGAAGCTTTCTTT. Translation gives CASSFSQADTEAFF.

The chain is built from TRBV7-9 and TRBJ1-2, with D perhaps TRBD1 (6 bases). This CDR3 is 14 amino acids long. Germline V gene data show CDR1 as SEHNR and CDR2 as FQNEAQ (reference sequence). The germline V and J ends were trimmed by 2 bases and 5 bases, with 12 bases remaining between them. The CDR3 sequence is CASSLINTGYGYTF. The CDR3 DNA reads TGTGCCAGCAGCTTAATAAATACAGGGTATGGCTACACCTTC.